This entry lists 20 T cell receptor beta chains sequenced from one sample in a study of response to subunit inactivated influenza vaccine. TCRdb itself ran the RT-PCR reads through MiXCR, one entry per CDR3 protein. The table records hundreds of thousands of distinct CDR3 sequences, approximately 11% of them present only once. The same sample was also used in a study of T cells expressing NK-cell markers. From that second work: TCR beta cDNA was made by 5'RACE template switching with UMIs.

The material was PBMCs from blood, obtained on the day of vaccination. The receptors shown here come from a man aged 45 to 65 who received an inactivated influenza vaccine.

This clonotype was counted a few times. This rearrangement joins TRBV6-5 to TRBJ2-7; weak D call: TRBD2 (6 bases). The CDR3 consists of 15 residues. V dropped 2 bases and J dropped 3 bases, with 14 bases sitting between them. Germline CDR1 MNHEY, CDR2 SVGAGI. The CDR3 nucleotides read TGTGCCAGCAGTTACGGACGGGGAGGTCGCTACGAGCAGTACTTC. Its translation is CASSYGRGGRYEQYF.

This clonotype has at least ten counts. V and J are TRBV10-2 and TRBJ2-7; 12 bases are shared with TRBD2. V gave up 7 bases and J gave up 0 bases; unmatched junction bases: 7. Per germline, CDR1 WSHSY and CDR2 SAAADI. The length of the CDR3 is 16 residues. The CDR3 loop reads CASNDGLAGTSYEQYF. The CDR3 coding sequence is TGCGCCAGCAATGACGGACTAGCGGGGACCTCCTACGAGCAGTACTTC.

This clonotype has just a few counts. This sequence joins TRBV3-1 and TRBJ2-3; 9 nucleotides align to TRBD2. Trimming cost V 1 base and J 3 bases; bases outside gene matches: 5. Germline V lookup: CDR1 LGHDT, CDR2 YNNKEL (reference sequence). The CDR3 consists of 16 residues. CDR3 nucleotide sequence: TGTGCCAGCAGCCAAGGGACAGCGGGAGGAACAGATACGCAGTATTTT. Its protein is CASSQGTAGGTDTQYF.

CDR3 in amino acids: CASSLAGTQYEQYF. The CDR3 coding sequence is TGTGCCAGCAGCTTAGCGGGGACTCAGTACGAGCAGTACTTC. The J gene is TRBJ2-7, the V gene TRBV7-2; D possibly corresponds to TRBD2 (6 bases). Trimming removed 0 bases at V and 4 bases at J, with 10 bases between. Looked up from germline, CDR1 is SGHTA and CDR2 is FQGNSA. The CDR3 covers 14 residues.

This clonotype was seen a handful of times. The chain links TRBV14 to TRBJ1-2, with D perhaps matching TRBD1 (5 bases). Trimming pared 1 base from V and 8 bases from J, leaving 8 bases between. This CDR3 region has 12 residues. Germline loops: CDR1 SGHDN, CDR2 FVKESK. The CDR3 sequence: CASSQGGDGYTF. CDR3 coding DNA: TGTGCCAGCAGCCAAGGGGGGGACGGCTACACCTTC.

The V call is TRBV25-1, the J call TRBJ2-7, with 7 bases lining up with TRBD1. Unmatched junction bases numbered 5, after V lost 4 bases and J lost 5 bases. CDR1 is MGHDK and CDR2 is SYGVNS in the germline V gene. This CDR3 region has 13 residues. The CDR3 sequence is CASSVTGTHEQYF. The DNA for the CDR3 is TGTGCCAGCAGTGTGACAGGGACGCACGAGCAGTACTTC.

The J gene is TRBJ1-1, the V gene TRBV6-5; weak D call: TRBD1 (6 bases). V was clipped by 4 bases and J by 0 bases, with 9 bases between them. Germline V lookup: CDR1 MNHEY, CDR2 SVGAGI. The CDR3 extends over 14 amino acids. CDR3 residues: CASSSGHLNTEAFF. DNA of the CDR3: TGTGCCAGCAGTTCGGGACACCTGAACACTGAAGCTTTCTTT.

This CDR3 is CASRTSGGPGGELFF. CDR3 DNA: TGTGCCAGTCGAACTAGCGGGGGGCCGGGTGGGGAGCTGTTTTTT. V and J are TRBV2 and TRBJ2-2, with 12 nucleotides matching TRBD2. The germline V gene has CDR1 SNHLY and CDR2 FYNNEI. CDR3 size: 15 residues. Losses at the gene ends were 9 bases for V and 8 bases for J; bases not matched to a gene: 10.

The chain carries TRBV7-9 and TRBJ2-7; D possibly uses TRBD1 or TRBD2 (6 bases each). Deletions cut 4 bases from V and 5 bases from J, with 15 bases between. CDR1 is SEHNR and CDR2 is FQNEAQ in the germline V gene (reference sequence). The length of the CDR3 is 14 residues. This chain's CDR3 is CASSSRGGSDEQYF. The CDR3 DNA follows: TGTGCCAGCAGCTCCAGGGGAGGAAGCGACGAGCAGTACTTC.

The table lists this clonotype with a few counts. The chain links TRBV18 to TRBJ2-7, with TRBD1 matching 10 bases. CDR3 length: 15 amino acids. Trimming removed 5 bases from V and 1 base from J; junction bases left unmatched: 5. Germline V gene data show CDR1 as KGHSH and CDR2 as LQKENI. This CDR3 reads CASSKTGGASYEQYF. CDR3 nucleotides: TGTGCCAGCTCAAAGACAGGGGGCGCGTCCTACGAGCAGTACTTC.

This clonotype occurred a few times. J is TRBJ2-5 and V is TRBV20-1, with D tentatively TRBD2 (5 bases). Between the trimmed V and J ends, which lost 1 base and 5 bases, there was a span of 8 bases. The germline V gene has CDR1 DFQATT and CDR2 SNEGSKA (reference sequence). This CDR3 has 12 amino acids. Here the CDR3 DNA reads TGCAGTGCTAGAGGTCCGGGGGAGACCCAGTACTTC. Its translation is CSARGPGETQYF.

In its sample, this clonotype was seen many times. The CDR3, as DNA: TGTGCCAGCAGCTTTGGACTAGCGGGGCAATCCTACAATGAGCAGTTCTTC. Its protein is CASSFGLAGQSYNEQFF. This chain connects TRBV7-2 to TRBJ2-1, with 12 nucleotides matching TRBD2. Germline assignment: CDR1 SGHTA and CDR2 FQGNSA. The CDR3 length is 17 residues. Unmatched junction bases numbered 4, after V lost 3 bases and J lost 1 base.

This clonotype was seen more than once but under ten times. The CDR3 DNA follows: TGCGCCAGCAGCTGGGGACAGGGGAGTGGCTACACCTTC. This translates into CASSWGQGSGYTF. This chain links TRBV5-1 with TRBJ1-2, with TRBD1 matching 10 bases. The CDR3 length is 13 residues. The V and J ends lost 3 bases and 7 bases, in that order; junction bases with no gene match: 3. CDR1 and CDR2 (germline): SGHRS, YFSETQ.

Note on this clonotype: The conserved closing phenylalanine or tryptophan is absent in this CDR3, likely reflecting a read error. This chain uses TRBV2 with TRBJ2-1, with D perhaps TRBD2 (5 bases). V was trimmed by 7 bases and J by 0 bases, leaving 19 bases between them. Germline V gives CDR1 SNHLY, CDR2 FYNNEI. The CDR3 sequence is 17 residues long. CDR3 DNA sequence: TGTGCCAGCAAGGGAACGGAGCGGCCGAGCTCCTACAATGAGCAGTTCTCC. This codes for CASKGTERPSSYNEQFS.

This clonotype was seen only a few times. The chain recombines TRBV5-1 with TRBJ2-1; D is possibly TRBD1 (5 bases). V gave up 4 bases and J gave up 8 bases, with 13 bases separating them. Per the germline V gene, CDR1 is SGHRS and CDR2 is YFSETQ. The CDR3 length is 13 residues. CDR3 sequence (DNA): TGCGCCAGCAGCCCAAATCAGGGATATGAGCAGTTCTTC. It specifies CASSPNQGYEQFF.

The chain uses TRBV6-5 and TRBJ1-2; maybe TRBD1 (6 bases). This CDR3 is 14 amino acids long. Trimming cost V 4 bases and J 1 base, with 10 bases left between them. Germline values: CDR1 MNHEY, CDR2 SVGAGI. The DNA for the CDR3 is TGTGCCAGCAGTTTGGACAGTCTTAACTATGGCTACACCTTC. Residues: CASSLDSLNYGYTF.

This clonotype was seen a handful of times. CDR3 nucleotide sequence: TGTGCCAGCAGGTCCGGGACAGAGACCGGGGAGCTGTTTTTT. Protein product: CASRSGTETGELFF. The chain combines TRBV6-1 with TRBJ2-2, with 7 positions matching TRBD1. CDR1 is MNHNS and CDR2 is SASEGT in the germline V gene. CDR3 size: 14 residues. V shed 6 bases, J shed 5 bases, and the junction held 6 bases outside the gene matches.

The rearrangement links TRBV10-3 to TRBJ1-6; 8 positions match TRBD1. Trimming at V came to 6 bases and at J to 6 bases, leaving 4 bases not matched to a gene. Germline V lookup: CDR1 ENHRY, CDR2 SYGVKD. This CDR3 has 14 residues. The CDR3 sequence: CAIRRTGRNSPLHF. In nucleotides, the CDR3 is TGTGCCATCAGGAGGACAGGGCGTAATTCACCCCTCCACTTT.

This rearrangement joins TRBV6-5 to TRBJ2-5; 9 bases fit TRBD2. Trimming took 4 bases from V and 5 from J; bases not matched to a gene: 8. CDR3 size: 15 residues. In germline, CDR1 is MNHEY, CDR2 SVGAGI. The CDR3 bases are TGTGCCAGCAGTTGGATTAGCGGGAGAGGGGAGACCCAGTACTTC. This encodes CASSWISGRGETQYF.

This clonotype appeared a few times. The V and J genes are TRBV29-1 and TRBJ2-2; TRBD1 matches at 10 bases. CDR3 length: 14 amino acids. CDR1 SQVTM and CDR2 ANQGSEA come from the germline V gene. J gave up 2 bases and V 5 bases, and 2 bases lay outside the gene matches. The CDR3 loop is CSVWDRGNTGELFF. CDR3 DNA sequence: TGCAGCGTTTGGGACAGGGGCAACACCGGGGAGCTGTTTTTT.